A selection of T cell receptor beta chains follows, all from one sample in a study of T cells in Graves' hyperthyroidism and ophthalmopathy. TCRdb re-analysed the multiplex PCR reads in MiXCR, keeping a single row per CDR3 protein. The sample consists of some 740,000 distinct CDR3 sequences, about 14% of them appearing once. The material sequenced was blood. These receptors were obtained from a woman aged 18-35 years with Graves' hyperthyroidism. Each CDR3 is given with its conserved first and last residue. The order of the fields is V gene, clone size, J gene, D gene, CDR3 DNA, CDR3 protein. D genes are given only for firm matches. Clone size is not always given. Where it is, it says once, few, many or a class for expanded clones.

V: TRBV7-2; size: many; J: TRBJ2-1; D: TRBD2; DNA: TGTGCCAGCAGCTTTCTAGCGGGCCTGGTGAATGAGCAGTTCTTC; CDR3: CASSFLAGLVNEQFF
V: TRBV12-3/TRBV12-4; size: .; J: TRBJ2-1; D: TRBD2; DNA: TGTGCCAGCAGTTTACTAGCGGCACCCTACAATGAGCAGTTCTTC; CDR3: CASSLLAAPYNEQFF
V: TRBV7-3; size: many; J: TRBJ2-2; D: .; DNA: TGTGCCAGCAGCCTGCGACAAACGAACACCGGGGAGCTGTTTTTT; CDR3: CASSLRQTNTGELFF
V: TRBV18; size: .; J: TRBJ2-2; D: .; DNA: TGTGCCAGCTCACCCTCCGGACAGCTGATCCGAGGAGCCGGGGAGCTGTTTTTT; CDR3: CASSPSGQLIRGAGELFF
V: TRBV7-2; size: .; J: TRBJ2-5; D: .; DNA: TGTGCCAGCAGGGGGTCTACGGAGACCCAGTACTTC; CDR3: CASRGSTETQYF
V: TRBV19; size: .; J: TRBJ2-1; D: TRBD2; DNA: TGTGCCAGTAGTATTCGAGCGGGAGTCAGCAATGAGCAGTTCTTC; CDR3: CASSIRAGVSNEQFF
V: TRBV9; size: .; J: TRBJ1-2; D: TRBD1; DNA: TGTGCCAGCAGCGTAGATGGACAGGGGGCTGGCTACACCTTC; CDR3: CASSVDGQGAGYTF
V: TRBV28; size: many; J: TRBJ1-2; D: TRBD1; DNA: TGTGCCATCCCCCGCACTCGGACAGGGGGTAACTATGGCTACACCTTC; CDR3: CAIPRTRTGGNYGYTF
V: TRBV4-3; size: .; J: TRBJ2-1; D: .; DNA: TGCGCCAGCAGCTCCCGAGGGACAAGGACCCTGTACAATGAGCAGTTCTTC; CDR3: CASSSRGTRTLYNEQFF
V: TRBV6-1; size: many; J: TRBJ1-2; D: .; DNA: TGTGCCAGCAGTCGAGACGATGTGGGCTACACCTTC; CDR3: CASSRDDVGYTF
V: TRBV2; size: many; J: TRBJ2-3; D: TRBD1; DNA: TGTGCCAGCAGTCAGTCCCCGGGACAGGCCACAAGGGATACGCAGTATTTT; CDR3: CASSQSPGQATRDTQYF
V: TRBV6-1; size: many; J: TRBJ2-3; D: .; DNA: TGTGCCAGCAGTAGGGATGTGGATACGCAGTATTTT; CDR3: CASSRDVDTQYF
V: TRBV19; size: .; J: TRBJ2-3; D: TRBD1; DNA: TGTGCCAGTAGGGAAACAGGGGGCGAGACAGATACGCAGTATTTT; CDR3: CASRETGGETDTQYF
V: TRBV28; size: .; J: TRBJ2-5; D: .; DNA: TGTGCCAGCAGTTCATCACAGGTAGTACAAGAGACCCAGTACTTC; CDR3: CASSSSQVVQETQYF
V: TRBV29-1; size: .; J: TRBJ2-3; D: .; DNA: TGCAGCGTTAGGGAAACAGATACGCAGTATTTT; CDR3: CSVRETDTQYF
V: TRBV7-9; size: many; J: TRBJ2-1; D: TRBD2; DNA: TGTGCCAGCAGCTCTGGGACTAACAATGAGCAGTTCTTC; CDR3: CASSSGTNNEQFF
V: TRBV6-6; size: .; J: TRBJ2-7; D: TRBD2; DNA: TGTGCCAGCAGTTACGTTGGCGGGAGAGCCTACGAGCAGTACTTC; CDR3: CASSYVGGRAYEQYF
V: TRBV7-9; size: .; J: TRBJ2-1; D: TRBD2; DNA: TGTGCCAGCAGCTGGGGACTAGCGGTGAATGAGCAGTTCTTC; CDR3: CASSWGLAVNEQFF
V: TRBV10-1; size: many; J: TRBJ2-2; D: .; DNA: TGCGCCAGCAGTGACAGTCGACGCCTGAACATAGGGAACACCGGGGAGCTGTTTTTT; CDR3: CASSDSRRLNIGNTGELFF
V: TRBV7-2; size: few; J: TRBJ1-5; D: TRBD1; DNA: TGTGCCAGCAGCTGGACAGGGCAGAATCAGCCCCAGCATTTT; CDR3: CASSWTGQNQPQHF
V: TRBV24-1; size: few; J: TRBJ2-7; D: TRBD1; DNA: TGTGCCACCAGTGATCCGGGACAGGGCTACGAGCAGTACTTC; CDR3: CATSDPGQGYEQYF
V: TRBV20-1; size: few; J: TRBJ1-4; D: .; DNA: TGCAGTGCTAGAGATGCGGGGGGGGATAATGAAAAACTGTTTTTT; CDR3: CSARDAGGDNEKLFF
V: TRBV7-7; size: few; J: TRBJ2-2; D: TRBD1; DNA: TGTGCTAGCAGCTTGGGACAGGGCAGTACCGGGGAGCTGTTTTTT; CDR3: CASSLGQGSTGELFF
V: TRBV29-1; size: .; J: TRBJ2-7; D: TRBD1; DNA: TGCAGCGTTGAGGAGACAGGGGCGTACGAGCAGTACTTC; CDR3: CSVEETGAYEQYF
V: TRBV7-2; size: few; J: TRBJ2-2; D: .; DNA: TGTGCCAGCAGCTTCGACGTATACGGGGAGCTGTTTTTT; CDR3: CASSFDVYGELFF
V: TRBV19; size: few; J: TRBJ2-3; D: .; DNA: TGTGCCAGTAGTATACGGGGCGTTACGCAGTATTTT; CDR3: CASSIRGVTQYF
V: TRBV5-6; size: few; J: TRBJ2-1; D: TRBD2; DNA: TGTGCCAGCAGCTCTCTGGCAGCGGGAGGCAATGAGCAGTTCTTC; CDR3: CASSSLAAGGNEQFF
V: TRBV20-1; size: few; J: TRBJ2-3; D: TRBD2; DNA: TGCAGTGCTAAGGCGCGGGAGGGCACAGATACGCAGTATTTT; CDR3: CSAKAREGTDTQYF
V: TRBV4-3; size: .; J: TRBJ1-1; D: .; DNA: TGCGCCAGCAGCCAAGATGTGGGGACATTCGGGGTGAACACTGAAGCTTTCTTT; CDR3: CASSQDVGTFGVNTEAFF
V: TRBV4-1; size: many; J: TRBJ1-6; D: .; DNA: TGCGCCAGCAGCCTTCGGGCAGGGACCAATTCACCCCTCCACTTT; CDR3: CASSLRAGTNSPLHF
V: TRBV12-3/TRBV12-4; size: .; J: TRBJ2-7; D: TRBD1; DNA: TGTGCCAGCAGCAGGGTGGAGACAGGGGCCTACGAGCAGTACTTC; CDR3: CASSRVETGAYEQYF
V: TRBV12-3/TRBV12-4; size: few; J: TRBJ2-7; D: TRBD1; DNA: TGTGCCAGCAGGGGGGACAGGGGCAGCTCCTACGAGCAGTACTTC; CDR3: CASRGDRGSSYEQYF
V: TRBV18; size: many; J: TRBJ1-5; D: .; DNA: TGTGCCAGCTCACCGAATCCCAGCAATCAGCCCCAGCATTTT; CDR3: CASSPNPSNQPQHF
V: TRBV11-2; size: many; J: TRBJ1-2; D: .; DNA: TGTGCCAGCAGCTTTTCTGGGAACTATGGCTACACCTTC; CDR3: CASSFSGNYGYTF
V: TRBV7-3; size: many; J: TRBJ2-5; D: TRBD1; DNA: TGTGCCAGCAGCTTGACAGGGACGGGGACCCAGTACTTC; CDR3: CASSLTGTGTQYF
V: TRBV2; size: many; J: TRBJ2-1; D: TRBD1; DNA: TGTGCCAGCAGCATTGGACAGGGCTCCTACAATGAGCAGTTCTTC; CDR3: CASSIGQGSYNEQFF
V: TRBV7-3; size: many; J: TRBJ2-3; D: .; DNA: TGTGCCAGCAGCGCCCGACAGTCAGATACGCAGTATTTT; CDR3: CASSARQSDTQYF
V: TRBV29-1; size: many; J: TRBJ2-1; D: .; DNA: TGCAGCGTTGAGCTACCAACCTGGGCCTCAAACCAGTTCTTC; CDR3: CSVELPTWASNQFF